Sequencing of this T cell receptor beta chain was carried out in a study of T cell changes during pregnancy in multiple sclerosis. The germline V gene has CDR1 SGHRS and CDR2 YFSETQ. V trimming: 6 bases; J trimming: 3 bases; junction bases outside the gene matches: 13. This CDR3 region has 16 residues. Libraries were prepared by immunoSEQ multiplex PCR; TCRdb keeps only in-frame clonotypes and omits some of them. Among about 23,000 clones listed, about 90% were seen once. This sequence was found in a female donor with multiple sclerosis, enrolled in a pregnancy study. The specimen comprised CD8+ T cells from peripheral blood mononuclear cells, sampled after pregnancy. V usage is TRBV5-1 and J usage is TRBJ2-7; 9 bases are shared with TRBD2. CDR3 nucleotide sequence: TGCGCCAGCACTCCCGACCAAGCGGGAGGAGACTACGAGCAGTACTTC. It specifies CASTPDQAGGDYEQYF.